The 10 T cell receptor beta chains given below trace back to one sample, sequenced in a study of blood T cell repertoires in COVID-19. Generated by immunoSEQ multiplex PCR, the TCRdb table keeps only in-frame clones and is missing some. This sample yields about 130,000 clones, of which roughly 83% are seen a single time; around 5% belongs to the top ten. The source material was peripheral blood. These receptors were obtained from an older woman with COVID-19, enrolled during active disease.

In its sample, this clone was seen a few times. V usage is TRBV5-5 and J usage is TRBJ1-2, with 7 nucleotides matching TRBD1. V lost 0 bases, J lost 4 bases, and 6 bases stayed unmatched. The CDR3 loop spans 15 amino acids. Germline V gives CDR1 SGHKS, CDR2 YYEKEE (reference sequence). The CDR3 DNA follows: TGTGCCAGCAGCTTGGGACAGGGTGGGGCCTATGGCTACACCTTC. It translates to CASSLGQGGAYGYTF.

The rearrangement joins TRBV19 to TRBJ1-5; D ambiguous. Per germline, CDR1 LNHDA and CDR2 SQIVND (reference sequence). This CDR3 is 14 amino acids long. Trimming removed 3 bases from V and 2 bases from J, with 8 bases in between. CDR3 nucleotide sequence: TGTGCCAGTAGTATTTCGCAGGGCAATCAGCCCCAGCATTTT. Protein: CASSISQGNQPQHF.

As to this clone: The junction and the germline gene differ at one end; a read error may be behind it. The chain combines TRBV29-1 with TRBJ2-5; 14 positions match TRBD2. The CDR3 consists of 13 residues. Germline V CDR1 and CDR2: SQVTM, ANQGSEA. CDR3 sequence: CGTSGGGQETQYF. Here the CDR3 DNA reads TGTGGGACTAGCGGGGGAGGACAAGAGACCCAGTACTTC.

V is TRBV6-2 or TRBV6-3 and J is TRBJ1-5; a weak D match, TRBD1 (6 bases). This CDR3 has 13 residues. CDR1 is MNHEY and CDR2 is SVGEGT in the germline V gene. V was shortened by 5 bases and J by 9 bases, with 14 bases between the two germline ends. CDR3 protein: CASSHPRQAPQHF. CDR3 nucleotides: TGTGCCAGCAGTCACCCGAGACAGGCGCCCCAGCATTTT.

The chain carries TRBV5-1 and TRBJ2-5; D gene unclear. V dropped 2 bases and J dropped 3 bases, with 5 bases sitting between them. Germline V CDR1 and CDR2: SGHRS, YFSETQ. There are 12 residues in the CDR3. In DNA, the CDR3 is TGCGCCAGCAGCTTTACAGAAGAGACCCAGTACTTC. Its protein is CASSFTEETQYF.

V gene TRBV7-8 combines with J gene TRBJ1-6; 9 bases map to TRBD1. V lost 5 bases to trimming and J lost 4 bases; unmatched junction nucleotides: 6. CDR3 length: 16 amino acids. CDR1 is SGHVS and CDR2 is FQNEAQ in the germline V gene. The DNA for the CDR3 is TGTGCCAGCAGCCCTACAGGGGGCTCTTATAATTCACCCCTCCACTTT. Protein product: CASSPTGGSYNSPLHF.

The J gene is TRBJ1-2, the V gene TRBV2; TRBD1 might be the D (6 bases). The V end lost 8 bases, the J end lost 6 bases, and 13 bases lay between the germline ends. The CDR3 runs 12 residues. The germline gives CDR1 SNHLY, CDR2 FYNNEI. CDR3 protein: CASPGGRDGYTF. CDR3 DNA: TGTGCCAGCCCCGGGGGGCGGGATGGCTACACCTTC. The complete variable domain, with remaining parts taken from reference TRBV2 and TRBJ1-2, reads EPEVTQTPSHQVTQMGQEVILRCVPISNHLYFYWYRQILGQKVEFLVSFYNNEISEKSEIFDDQFSVERPDGSNFTLKIRSTKLEDSAMYFCASPGGRDGYTFGSGTRLTVV.

The chain couples TRBV27 to TRBJ1-6; 7 nucleotides align to TRBD1. The germline V gene encodes CDR1 MNHEY and CDR2 SMNVEV (reference sequence). The CDR3 extends over 13 amino acids. V lost 6 bases and J lost 9; bases outside the gene matches: 5. CDR3 region: CASRPDRVSPLHF. The CDR3 region has the DNA TGTGCCAGCAGACCCGACAGGGTTTCACCCCTCCACTTT.

The chain joins TRBV28 to TRBJ2-3; D is uncertain. Trimming pared 5 bases from V and 2 bases from J, leaving 8 bases between. The CDR3 is made up of 13 amino acids. Germline CDR1 and CDR2: MDHEN and SYDVKM. CDR3 residues: CASSKTLTDTQYF. The CDR3 DNA follows: TGTGCCAGCAGTAAGACTCTCACAGATACGCAGTATTTT.

This clone was picked up one time. The CDR3 here is CASSVRQGVSTDTQYF. CDR3 in DNA: TGTGCCAGCAGCGTTCGACAGGGGGTGAGCACAGATACGCAGTATTTT. This chain connects TRBV5-6 to TRBJ2-3, with 9 bases fitting TRBD1. V shed 4 bases, J shed 0 bases, and the junction held 6 bases outside the gene matches. The CDR3 sequence is 16 residues long. Germline V lookup: CDR1 SGHDT, CDR2 YYEEEE.